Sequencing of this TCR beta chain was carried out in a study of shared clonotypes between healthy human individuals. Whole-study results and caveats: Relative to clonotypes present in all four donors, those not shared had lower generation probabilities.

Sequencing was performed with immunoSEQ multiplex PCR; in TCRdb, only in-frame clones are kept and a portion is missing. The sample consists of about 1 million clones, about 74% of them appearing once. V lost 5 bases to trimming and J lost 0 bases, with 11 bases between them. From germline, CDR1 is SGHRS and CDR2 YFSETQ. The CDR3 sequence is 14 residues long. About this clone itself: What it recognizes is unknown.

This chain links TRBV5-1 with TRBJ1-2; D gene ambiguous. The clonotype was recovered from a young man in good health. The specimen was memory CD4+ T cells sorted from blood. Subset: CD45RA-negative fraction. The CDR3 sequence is CASSEDITNYGYTF. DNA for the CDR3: TGCGCCAGCAGTGAAGACATAACTAACTATGGCTACACCTTC.